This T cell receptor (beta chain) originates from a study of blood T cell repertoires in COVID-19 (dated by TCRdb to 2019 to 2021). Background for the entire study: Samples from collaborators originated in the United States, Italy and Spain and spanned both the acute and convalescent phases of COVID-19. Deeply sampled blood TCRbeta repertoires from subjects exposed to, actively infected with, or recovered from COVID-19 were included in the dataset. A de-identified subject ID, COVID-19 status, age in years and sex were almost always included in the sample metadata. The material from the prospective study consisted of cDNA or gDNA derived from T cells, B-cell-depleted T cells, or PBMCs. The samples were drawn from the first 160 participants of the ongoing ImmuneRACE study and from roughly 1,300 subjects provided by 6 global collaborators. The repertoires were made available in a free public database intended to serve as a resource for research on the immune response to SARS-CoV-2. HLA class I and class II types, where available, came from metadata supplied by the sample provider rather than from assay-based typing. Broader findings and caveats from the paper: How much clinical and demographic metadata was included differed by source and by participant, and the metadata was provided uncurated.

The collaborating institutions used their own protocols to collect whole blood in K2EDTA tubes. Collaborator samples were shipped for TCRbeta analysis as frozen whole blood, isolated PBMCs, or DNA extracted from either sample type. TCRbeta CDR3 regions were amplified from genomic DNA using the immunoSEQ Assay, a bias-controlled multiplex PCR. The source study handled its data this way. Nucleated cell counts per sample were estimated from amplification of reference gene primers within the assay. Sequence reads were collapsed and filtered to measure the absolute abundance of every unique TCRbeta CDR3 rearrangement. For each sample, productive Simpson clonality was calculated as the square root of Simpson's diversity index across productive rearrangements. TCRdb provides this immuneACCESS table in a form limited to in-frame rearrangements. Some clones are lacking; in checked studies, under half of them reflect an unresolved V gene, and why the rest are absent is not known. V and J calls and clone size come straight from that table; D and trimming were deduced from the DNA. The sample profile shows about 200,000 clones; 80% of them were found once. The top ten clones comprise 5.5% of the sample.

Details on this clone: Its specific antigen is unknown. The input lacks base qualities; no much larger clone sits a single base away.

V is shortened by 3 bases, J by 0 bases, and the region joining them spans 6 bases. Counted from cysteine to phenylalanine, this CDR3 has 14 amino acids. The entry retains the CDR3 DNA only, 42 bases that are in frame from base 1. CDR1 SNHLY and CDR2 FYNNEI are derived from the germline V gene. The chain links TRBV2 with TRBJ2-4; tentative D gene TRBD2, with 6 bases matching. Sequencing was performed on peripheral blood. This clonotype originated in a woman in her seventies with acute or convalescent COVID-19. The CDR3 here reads CASSDGRAKNIQYF. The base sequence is TGTGCCAGCAGTGACGGGAGAGCCAAAAACATTCAGTACTTC.